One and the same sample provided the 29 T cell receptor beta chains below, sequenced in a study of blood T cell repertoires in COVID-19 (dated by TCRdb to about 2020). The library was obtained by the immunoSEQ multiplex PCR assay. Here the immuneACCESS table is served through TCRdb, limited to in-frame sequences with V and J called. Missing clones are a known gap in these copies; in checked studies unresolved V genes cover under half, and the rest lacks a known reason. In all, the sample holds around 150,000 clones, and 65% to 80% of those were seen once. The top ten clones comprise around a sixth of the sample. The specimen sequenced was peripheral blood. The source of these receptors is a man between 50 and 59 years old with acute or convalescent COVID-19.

Here the CDR3 DNA reads TGTGCCACAGCGGGATGGGAGTACACTGAAGCTTTCTTT. Residues: CATAGWEYTEAFF. The chain has TRBV2 and TRBJ1-1, with no clear D. CDR3 size: 13 residues. V lost 10 bases and J 3 bases, leaving 15 bases between the germline ends. Germline V gives CDR1 SNHLY, CDR2 FYNNEI.

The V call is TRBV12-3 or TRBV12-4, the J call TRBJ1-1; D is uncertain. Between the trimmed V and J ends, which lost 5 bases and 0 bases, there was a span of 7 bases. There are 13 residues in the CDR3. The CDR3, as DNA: TGTGCCAGCAGTGGTACAGTGAACACTGAAGCTTTCTTT. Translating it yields CASSGTVNTEAFF.

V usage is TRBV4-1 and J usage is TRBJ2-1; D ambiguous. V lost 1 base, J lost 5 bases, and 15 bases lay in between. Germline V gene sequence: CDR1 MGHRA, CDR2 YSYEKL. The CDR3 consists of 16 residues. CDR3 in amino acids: CASSQVSSFLDNEQFF. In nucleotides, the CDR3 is TGCGCCAGCAGCCAAGTTTCTAGTTTTTTGGACAATGAGCAGTTCTTC.

For the CDR3, the DNA is TGTGCCATCAGTAACTTGGTGACTGAAGGCTACACCTTC. It specifies CAISNLVTEGYTF. This chain connects TRBV10-3 to TRBJ1-2; D gene unclear. Trimming removed 5 bases at V and 8 bases at J, with 15 bases between. Germline V gene lookup returns CDR1 ENHRY and CDR2 SYGVKD. This CDR3 contains 13 residues.

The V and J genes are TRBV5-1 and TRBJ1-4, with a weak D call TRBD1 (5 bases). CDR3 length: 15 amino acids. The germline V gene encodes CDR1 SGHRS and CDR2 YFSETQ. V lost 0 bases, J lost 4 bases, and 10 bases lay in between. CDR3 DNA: TGCGCCAGCAGCTTGGCGGCGGGGGATAATGAAAAACTGTTTTTT. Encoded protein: CASSLAAGDNEKLFF.

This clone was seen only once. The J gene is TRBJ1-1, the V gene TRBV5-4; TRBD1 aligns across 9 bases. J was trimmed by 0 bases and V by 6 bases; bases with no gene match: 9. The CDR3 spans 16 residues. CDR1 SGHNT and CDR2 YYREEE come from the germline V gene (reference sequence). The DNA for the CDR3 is TGTGCCAGCACCTTAACAGGGGGCTTAATGAACACTGAAGCTTTCTTT. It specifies CASTLTGGLMNTEAFF.

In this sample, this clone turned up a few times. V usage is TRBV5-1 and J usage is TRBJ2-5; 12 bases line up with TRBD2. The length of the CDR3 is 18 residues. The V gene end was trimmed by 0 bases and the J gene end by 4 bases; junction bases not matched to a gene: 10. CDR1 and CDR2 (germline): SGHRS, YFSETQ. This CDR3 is CASSLVESGLAGTETQYF. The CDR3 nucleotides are TGCGCCAGCAGCTTGGTGGAGTCCGGACTAGCGGGGACAGAGACCCAGTACTTC.

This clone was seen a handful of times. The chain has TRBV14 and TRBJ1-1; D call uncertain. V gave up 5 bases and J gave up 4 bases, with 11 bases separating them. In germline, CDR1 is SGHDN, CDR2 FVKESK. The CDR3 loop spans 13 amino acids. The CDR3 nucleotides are TGTGCCAGCAGCTCTCAGATTGGCACTGAAGCTTTCTTT. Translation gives CASSSQIGTEAFF.

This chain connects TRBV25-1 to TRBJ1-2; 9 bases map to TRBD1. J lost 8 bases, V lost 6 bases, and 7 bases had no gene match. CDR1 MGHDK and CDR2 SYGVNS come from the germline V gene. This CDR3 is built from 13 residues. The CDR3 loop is CASRETGGEGYTF. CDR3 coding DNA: TGTGCCAGCAGGGAGACAGGGGGGGAGGGCTACACCTTC.

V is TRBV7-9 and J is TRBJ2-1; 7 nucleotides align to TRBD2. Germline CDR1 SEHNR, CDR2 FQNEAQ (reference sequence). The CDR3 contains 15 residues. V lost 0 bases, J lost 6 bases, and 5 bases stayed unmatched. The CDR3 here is CASSLAGGLGNEQFF. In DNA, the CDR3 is TGTGCCAGCAGCTTAGCGGGAGGGTTGGGCAATGAGCAGTTCTTC.

Here the CDR3 reads CASSSSLGGNEQFF. Written as DNA, the CDR3 is TGTGCCAGCAGCTCATCTTTGGGGGGTAATGAGCAGTTCTTC. The chain couples TRBV7-8 to TRBJ2-1; possibly TRBD2 for D (6 bases). CDR1 and CDR2 (germline): SGHVS, FQNEAQ. This CDR3 has 14 amino acids. The ends were cut back, 4 bases at V and 7 bases at J, with 14 bases in the middle.

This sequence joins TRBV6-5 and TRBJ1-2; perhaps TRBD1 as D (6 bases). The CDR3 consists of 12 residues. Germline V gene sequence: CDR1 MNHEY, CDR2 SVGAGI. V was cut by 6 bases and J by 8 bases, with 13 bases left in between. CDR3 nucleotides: TGTGCCAGCAGCTCAGGGGTCGGAGGCTACACCTTC. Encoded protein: CASSSGVGGYTF.

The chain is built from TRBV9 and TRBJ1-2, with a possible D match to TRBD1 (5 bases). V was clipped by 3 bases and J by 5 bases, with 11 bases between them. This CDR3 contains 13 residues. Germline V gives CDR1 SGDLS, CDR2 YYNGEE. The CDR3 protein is CASSGLGGYGYTF. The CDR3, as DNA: TGTGCCAGCAGCGGACTGGGGGGGTATGGCTACACCTTC.

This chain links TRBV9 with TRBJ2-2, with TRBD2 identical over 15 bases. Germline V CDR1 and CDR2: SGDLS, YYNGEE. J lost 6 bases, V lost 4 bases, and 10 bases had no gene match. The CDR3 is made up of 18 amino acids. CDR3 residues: CASSPRGTSGGPPGELFF. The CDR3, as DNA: TGTGCCAGCAGCCCCCGTGGGACTAGCGGGGGGCCCCCCGGGGAGCTGTTTTTT.

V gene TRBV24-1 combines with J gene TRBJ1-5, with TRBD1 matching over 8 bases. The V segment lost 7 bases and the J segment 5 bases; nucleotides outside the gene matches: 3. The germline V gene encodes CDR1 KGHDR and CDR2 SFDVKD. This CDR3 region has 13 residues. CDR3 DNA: TGTGCCACCAGGGACAGGGCGGATCAGCCCCAGCATTTT. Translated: CATRDRADQPQHF.

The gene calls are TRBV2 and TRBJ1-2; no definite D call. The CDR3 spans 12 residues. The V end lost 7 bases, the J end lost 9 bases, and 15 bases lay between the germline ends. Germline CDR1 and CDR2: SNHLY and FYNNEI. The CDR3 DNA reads TGTGCCAGCAAGAGCCTAGCCACCAGCTACACCTTC. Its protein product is CASKSLATSYTF.

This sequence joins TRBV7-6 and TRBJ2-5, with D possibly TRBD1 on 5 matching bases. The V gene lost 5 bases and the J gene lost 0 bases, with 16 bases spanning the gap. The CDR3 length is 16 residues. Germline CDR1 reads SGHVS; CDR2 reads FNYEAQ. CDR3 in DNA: TGTGCCAGCAGCGAAAGGTCCTTGACAGACCAAGAGACCCAGTACTTC. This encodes CASSERSLTDQETQYF. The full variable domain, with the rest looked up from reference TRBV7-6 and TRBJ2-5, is GAGVSQSPRYKVTKRGQDVALRCDPISGHVSLYWYRQALGQGPEFLTYFNYEAQQDKSGLPNDRFSAERPEGSISTLTIQRTEQRDSAMYRCASSERSLTDQETQYFGPGTRLLVL.

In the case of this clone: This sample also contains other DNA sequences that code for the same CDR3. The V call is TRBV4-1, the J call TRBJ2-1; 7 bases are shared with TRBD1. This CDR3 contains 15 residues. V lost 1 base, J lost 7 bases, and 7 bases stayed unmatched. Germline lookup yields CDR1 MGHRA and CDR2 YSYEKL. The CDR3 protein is CASSQGDRDRNEQFF. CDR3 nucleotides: TGCGCCAGCAGCCAAGGTGACAGGGATCGGAATGAGCAGTTCTTC.

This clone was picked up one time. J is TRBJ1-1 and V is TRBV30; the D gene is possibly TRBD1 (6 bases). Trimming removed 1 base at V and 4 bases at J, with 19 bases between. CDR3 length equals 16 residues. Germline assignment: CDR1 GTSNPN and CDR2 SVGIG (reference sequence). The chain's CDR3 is CAWSDPLSRGGTEAFF. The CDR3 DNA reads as TGTGCCTGGAGTGACCCCCTTAGCAGAGGGGGCACTGAAGCTTTCTTT. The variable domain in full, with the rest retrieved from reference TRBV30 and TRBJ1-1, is SQTIHQWPATLVQPVGSPLSLECTVEGTSNPNLYWYRQAAGRGLQLLFYSVGIGQISSEVPQNLSASRPQDRQFILSSKKLLLSDSGFYLCAWSDPLSRGGTEAFFGQGTRLTVV.

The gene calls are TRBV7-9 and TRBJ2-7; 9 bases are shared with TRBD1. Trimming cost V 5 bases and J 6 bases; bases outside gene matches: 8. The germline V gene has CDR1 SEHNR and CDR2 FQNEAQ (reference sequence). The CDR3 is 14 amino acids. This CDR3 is CASSPRDRESEQYF. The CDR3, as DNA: TGTGCCAGCAGCCCCCGGGACAGGGAATCCGAGCAGTACTTC. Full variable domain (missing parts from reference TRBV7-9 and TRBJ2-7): DTGVSQNPRHKITKRGQNVTFRCDPISEHNRLYWYRQTLGQGPEFLTYFQNEAQLEKSRLLSDRFSAERPKGSFSTLEIQRTEQGDSAMYLCASSPRDRESEQYFGPGTRLTVT.

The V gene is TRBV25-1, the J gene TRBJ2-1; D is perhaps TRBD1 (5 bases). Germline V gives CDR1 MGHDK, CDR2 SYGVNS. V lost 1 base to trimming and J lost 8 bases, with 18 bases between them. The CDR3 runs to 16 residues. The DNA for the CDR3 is TGTGCCAGCAGTGAATTTACAGCGACTCTCAGGGATGAGCAGTTCTTC. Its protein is CASSEFTATLRDEQFF.

CDR3 sequence: CASSIGQGNGYTF. Here the CDR3 DNA reads TGTGCCAGTAGTATCGGACAGGGGAACGGCTACACCTTC. The rearrangement uses TRBV19 and TRBJ1-2, with TRBD1 identical over 9 bases. The CDR3 extends over 13 amino acids. Germline V gene lookup returns CDR1 LNHDA and CDR2 SQIVND (reference sequence). Trimming took 3 bases from V and 8 from J; bases not matched to a gene: 4. Together with reference TRBV19 and TRBJ1-2, the CDR3 gives the full variable domain: DGGITQSPKYLFRKEGQNVTLSCEQNLNHDAMYWYRQDPGQGLRLIYYSQIVNDFQKGDIAEGYSVSREKKESFPLTVTSAQKNPTAFYLCASSIGQGNGYTFGSGTRLTVV.

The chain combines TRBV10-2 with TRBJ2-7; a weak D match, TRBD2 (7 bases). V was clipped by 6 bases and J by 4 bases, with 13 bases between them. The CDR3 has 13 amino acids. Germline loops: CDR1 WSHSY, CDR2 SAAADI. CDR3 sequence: CASRGGGSYEQYV. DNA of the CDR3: TGCGCCAGCAGAGGGGGGGGCAGTTACGAGCAGTACGTC.

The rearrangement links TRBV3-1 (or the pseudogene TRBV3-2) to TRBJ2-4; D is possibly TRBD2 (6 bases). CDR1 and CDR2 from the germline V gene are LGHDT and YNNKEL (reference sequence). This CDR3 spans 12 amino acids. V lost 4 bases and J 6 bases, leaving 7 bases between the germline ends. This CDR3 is CASSPGGNIQYF. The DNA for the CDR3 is TGTGCCAGCAGCCCCGGGGGAAACATTCAGTACTTC.

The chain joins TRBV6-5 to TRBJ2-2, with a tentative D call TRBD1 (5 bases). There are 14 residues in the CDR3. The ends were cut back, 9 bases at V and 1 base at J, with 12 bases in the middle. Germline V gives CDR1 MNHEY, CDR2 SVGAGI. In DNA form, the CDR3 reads TGTGCCAGTCTGTCAACAGGGAACACCGGGGAGCTGTTTTTT. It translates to CASLSTGNTGELFF.

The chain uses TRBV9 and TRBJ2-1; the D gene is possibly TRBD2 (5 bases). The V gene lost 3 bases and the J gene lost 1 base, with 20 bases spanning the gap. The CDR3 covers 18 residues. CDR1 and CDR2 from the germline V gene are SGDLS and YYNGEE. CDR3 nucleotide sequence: TGTGCCAGCAGCGACTCCGCAGAGGGATTGCGGTCCTACAATGAGCAGTTCTTC. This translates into CASSDSAEGLRSYNEQFF.

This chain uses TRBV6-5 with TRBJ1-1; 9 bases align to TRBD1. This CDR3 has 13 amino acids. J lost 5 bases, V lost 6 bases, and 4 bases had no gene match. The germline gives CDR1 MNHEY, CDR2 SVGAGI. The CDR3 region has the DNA TGTGCCAGCAGGGCAGGACAGGGGACTGAAGCTTTCTTT. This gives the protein CASRAGQGTEAFF.

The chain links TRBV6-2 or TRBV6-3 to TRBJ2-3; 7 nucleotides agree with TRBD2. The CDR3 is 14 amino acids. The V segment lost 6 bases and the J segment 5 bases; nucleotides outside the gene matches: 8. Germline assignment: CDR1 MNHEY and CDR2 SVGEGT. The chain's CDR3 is CASSQRTSRDTQYF. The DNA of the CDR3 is TGTGCCAGCAGCCAAAGGACTAGTCGAGATACGCAGTATTTT.

The CDR3 loop reads CAWSPQGIEAFF. CDR3 nucleotides: TGTGCCTGGAGTCCACAGGGGATTGAAGCTTTCTTT. The chain is built from TRBV30 and TRBJ1-1; TRBD1 matches at 7 bases. Per germline, CDR1 GTSNPN and CDR2 SVGIG (reference sequence). Trimming at V came to 2 bases and at J to 7 bases, leaving 4 bases not matched to a gene. This CDR3 comprises 12 residues.